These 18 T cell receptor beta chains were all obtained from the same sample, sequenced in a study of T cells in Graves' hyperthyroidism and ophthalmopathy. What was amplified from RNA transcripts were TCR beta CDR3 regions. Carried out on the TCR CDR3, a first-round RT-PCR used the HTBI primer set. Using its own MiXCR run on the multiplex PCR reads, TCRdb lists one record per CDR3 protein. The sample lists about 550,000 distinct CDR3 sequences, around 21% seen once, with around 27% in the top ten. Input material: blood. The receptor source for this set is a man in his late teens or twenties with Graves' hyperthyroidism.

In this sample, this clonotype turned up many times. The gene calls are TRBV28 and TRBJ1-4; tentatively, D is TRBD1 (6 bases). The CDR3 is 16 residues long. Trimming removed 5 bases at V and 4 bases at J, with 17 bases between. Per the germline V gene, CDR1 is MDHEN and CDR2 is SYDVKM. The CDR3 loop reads CASSDPRGLDNEKLFF. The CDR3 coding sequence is TGTGCCAGCAGTGATCCCAGGGGATTGGATAATGAAAAACTGTTTTTT.

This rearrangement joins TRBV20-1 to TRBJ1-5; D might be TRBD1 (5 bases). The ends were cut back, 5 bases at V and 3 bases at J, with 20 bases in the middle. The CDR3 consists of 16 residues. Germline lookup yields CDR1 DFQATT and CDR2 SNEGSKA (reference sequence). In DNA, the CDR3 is TGCAGTGCTCCCAGCCCGGACACTGGGGCCAATCAGCCCCAGCATTTT. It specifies CSAPSPDTGANQPQHF.

CDR3 DNA: TGTGCCAGCGCTTTGGGGTCGGAGCAGTACTTC. Its translation is CASALGSEQYF. The V and J genes are TRBV12-3 or TRBV12-4 and TRBJ2-7; D ambiguous. Trimming removed 8 bases at V and 7 bases at J, with 12 bases between. This CDR3 contains 11 residues.

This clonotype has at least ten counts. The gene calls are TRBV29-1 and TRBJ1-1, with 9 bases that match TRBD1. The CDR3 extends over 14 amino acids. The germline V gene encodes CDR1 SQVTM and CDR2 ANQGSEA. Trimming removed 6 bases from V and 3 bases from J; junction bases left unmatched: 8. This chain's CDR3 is CSVGDRVFYTEAFF. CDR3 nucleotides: TGCAGCGTAGGGGACAGGGTTTTTTACACTGAAGCTTTCTTT.

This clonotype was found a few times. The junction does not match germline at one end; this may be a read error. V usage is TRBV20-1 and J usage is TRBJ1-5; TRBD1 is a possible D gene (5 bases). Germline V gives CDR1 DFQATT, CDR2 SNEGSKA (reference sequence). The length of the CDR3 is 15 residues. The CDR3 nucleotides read TGCAGTGCGCCGGCGGGGGGTTTAAGCAATCAGCTCCAGCATTTT. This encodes CSAPAGGLSNQLQHF.

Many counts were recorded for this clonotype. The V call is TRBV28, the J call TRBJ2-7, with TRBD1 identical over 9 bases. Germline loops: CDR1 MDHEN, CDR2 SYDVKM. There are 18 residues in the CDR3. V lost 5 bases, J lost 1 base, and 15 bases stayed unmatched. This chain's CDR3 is CASSPFYRGRRMSYEQYF. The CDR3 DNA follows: TGTGCCAGCAGTCCCTTTTACAGGGGGCGAAGGATGTCCTACGAGCAGTACTTC.

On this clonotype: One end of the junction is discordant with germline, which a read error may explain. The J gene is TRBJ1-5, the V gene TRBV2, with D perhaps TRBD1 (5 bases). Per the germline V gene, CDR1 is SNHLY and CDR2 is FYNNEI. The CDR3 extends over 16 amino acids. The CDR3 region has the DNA TGTGCCAGCAGTGGGTCAGGGTCCCCTAGCAATCAGCCCCAGGATTTT. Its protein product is CASSGSGSPSNQPQDF.

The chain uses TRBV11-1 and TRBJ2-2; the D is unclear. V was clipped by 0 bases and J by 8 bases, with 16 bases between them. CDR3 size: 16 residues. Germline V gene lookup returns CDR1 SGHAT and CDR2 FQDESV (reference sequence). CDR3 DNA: TGTGCCAGCAGCTTAGCTTCGTTTTACAGTAAGGGGGAGCTGTTTTTT. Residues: CASSLASFYSKGELFF.

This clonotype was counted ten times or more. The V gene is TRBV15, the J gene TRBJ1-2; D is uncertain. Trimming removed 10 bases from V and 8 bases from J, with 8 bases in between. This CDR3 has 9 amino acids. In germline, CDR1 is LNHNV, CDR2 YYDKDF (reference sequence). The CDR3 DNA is TGTGCCAATGTTGAGGGCTACACCTTC. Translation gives CANVEGYTF. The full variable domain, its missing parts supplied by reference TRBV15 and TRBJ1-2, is DAMVIQNPRYQVTQFGKPVTLSCSQTLNHNVMYWYQQKSSQAPKLLFHYYDKDFNNEADTPDNFQSRRPNTSFCFLDIRSPGLGDTAMYLCANVEGYTFGSGTRLTVV.

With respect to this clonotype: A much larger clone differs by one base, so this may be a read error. CDR3 bases: TGTGTCAGCAGCCCCTCCGGGCTCTATGGCTACACCTTC. Translating it yields CVSSPSGLYGYTF. The V gene is TRBV28, the J gene TRBJ1-2, with D unresolved. The length of the CDR3 is 13 residues. Germline V gives CDR1 MDHEN, CDR2 SYDVKM.

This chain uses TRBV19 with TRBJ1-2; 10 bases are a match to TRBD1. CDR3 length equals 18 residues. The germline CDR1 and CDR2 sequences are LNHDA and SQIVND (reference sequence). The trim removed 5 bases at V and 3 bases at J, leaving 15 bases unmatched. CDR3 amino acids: CASSFAGTGVPNYYGYTF. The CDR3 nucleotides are TGTGCCAGTAGTTTCGCCGGGACAGGGGTTCCGAACTACTATGGCTACACCTTC. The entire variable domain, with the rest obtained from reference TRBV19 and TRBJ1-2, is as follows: DGGITQSPKYLFRKEGQNVTLSCEQNLNHDAMYWYRQDPGQGLRLIYYSQIVNDFQKGDIAEGYSVSREKKESFPLTVTSAQKNPTAFYLCASSFAGTGVPNYYGYTFGSGTRLTVV.

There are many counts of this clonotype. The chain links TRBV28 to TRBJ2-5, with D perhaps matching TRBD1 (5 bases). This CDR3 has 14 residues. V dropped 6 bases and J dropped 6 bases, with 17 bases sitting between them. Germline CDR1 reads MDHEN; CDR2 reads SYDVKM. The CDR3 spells CASRSQGGLQTQYF. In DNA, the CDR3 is TGTGCCAGCAGGTCGCAGGGTGGGTTACAGACCCAGTACTTC.

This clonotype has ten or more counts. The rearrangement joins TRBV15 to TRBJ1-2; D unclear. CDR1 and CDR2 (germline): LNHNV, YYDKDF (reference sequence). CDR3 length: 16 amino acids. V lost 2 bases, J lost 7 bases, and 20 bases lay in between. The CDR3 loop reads CATSRTPEATPFGYTF. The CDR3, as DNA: TGTGCCACCAGCAGAACCCCTGAAGCAACCCCCTTTGGCTACACCTTC.

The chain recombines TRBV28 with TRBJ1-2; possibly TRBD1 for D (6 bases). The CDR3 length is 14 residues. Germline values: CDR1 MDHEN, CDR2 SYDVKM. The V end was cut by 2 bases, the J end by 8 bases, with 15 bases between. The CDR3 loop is CASSLGGPSWGYTF. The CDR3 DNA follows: TGTGCCAGCAGTTTAGGGGGGCCCTCCTGGGGCTACACCTTC.

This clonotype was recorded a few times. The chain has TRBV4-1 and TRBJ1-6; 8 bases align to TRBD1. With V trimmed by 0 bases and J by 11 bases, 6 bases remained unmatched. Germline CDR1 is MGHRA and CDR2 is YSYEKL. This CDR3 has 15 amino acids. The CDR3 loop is CASSQERDRPTPLHF. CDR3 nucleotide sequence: TGCGCCAGCAGCCAAGAAAGGGACAGGCCCACACCCCTCCACTTT.

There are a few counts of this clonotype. CDR3 in amino acids: CATLVNTGELFF. In nucleotides, the CDR3 is TGTGCCACCCTCGTGAACACCGGGGAGCTGTTTTTT. The chain recombines TRBV3-1 with TRBJ2-2; D is unclear. The CDR3 sequence is 12 residues long. Germline V gene data show CDR1 as LGHDT and CDR2 as YNNKEL (reference sequence). Trimming cost V 10 bases and J 1 base, with 7 bases left between them.

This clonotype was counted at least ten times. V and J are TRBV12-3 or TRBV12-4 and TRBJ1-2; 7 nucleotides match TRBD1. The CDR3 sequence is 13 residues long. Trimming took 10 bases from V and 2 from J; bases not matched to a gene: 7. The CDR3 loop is CATSSGQNYGYTF. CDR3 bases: TGTGCCACCTCCTCGGGACAGAACTATGGCTACACCTTC.

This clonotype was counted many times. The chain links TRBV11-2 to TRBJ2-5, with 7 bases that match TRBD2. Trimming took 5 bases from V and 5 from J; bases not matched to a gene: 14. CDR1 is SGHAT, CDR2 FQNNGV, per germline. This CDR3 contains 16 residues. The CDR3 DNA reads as TGTGCCAGCAGCCAAGGGGCCCTAAGTAGCGGGGAGACCCAGTACTTC. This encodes CASSQGALSSGETQYF. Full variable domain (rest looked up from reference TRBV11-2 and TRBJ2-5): EAGVAQSPRYKIIEKRQSVAFWCNPISGHATLYWYQQILGQGPKLLIQFQNNGVVDDSQLPKDRFSAERLKGVDSTLKIQPAKLEDSAVYLCASSQGALSSGETQYFGPGTRLLVL.